What follows is one T cell receptor beta chain and its context. Its antigen remains unidentified. In the study's own analysis: Quality scores were absent from the junction-only immunoSEQ sequences, so filtering differed. Assay used: immunoSEQ multiplex PCR; TCRdb lists only in-frame clones, some missing. That table supplies the V and J calls and clone size; D and trimming were determined from the DNA. The sample has fewer than 850,000 clones, roughly 91% seen once; the top ten hold about a third. These data originate in a study of shared clonotypes between healthy human individuals. General study findings and limits: Non-shared clonotypes were found to have lower generation probabilities than the clonotypes that were shared by all four of the sorted-subset donors.

V lost 3 bases, J lost 4 bases, and 5 bases stayed unmatched. From germline, CDR1 is LNHDA and CDR2 SQIVND (reference sequence). This CDR3 comprises 15 residues. The sample consisted of memory CD8+ T cells from PBMCs. Described subset: CD45RO+ cells pooled with CCR7-negative TemRA cells. The sequence was collected from a man between 18 and 29 years old in good health. Some clones in this sample may be carry-over from other donors' samples. The chain is built from TRBV19 and TRBJ2-1; 8 bases agree with TRBD2. CDR3 coding DNA: TGTGCCAGTAGTATCGAACTAGCGGCATACAATGAGCAGTTCTTC. It is translated as CASSIELAAYNEQFF.